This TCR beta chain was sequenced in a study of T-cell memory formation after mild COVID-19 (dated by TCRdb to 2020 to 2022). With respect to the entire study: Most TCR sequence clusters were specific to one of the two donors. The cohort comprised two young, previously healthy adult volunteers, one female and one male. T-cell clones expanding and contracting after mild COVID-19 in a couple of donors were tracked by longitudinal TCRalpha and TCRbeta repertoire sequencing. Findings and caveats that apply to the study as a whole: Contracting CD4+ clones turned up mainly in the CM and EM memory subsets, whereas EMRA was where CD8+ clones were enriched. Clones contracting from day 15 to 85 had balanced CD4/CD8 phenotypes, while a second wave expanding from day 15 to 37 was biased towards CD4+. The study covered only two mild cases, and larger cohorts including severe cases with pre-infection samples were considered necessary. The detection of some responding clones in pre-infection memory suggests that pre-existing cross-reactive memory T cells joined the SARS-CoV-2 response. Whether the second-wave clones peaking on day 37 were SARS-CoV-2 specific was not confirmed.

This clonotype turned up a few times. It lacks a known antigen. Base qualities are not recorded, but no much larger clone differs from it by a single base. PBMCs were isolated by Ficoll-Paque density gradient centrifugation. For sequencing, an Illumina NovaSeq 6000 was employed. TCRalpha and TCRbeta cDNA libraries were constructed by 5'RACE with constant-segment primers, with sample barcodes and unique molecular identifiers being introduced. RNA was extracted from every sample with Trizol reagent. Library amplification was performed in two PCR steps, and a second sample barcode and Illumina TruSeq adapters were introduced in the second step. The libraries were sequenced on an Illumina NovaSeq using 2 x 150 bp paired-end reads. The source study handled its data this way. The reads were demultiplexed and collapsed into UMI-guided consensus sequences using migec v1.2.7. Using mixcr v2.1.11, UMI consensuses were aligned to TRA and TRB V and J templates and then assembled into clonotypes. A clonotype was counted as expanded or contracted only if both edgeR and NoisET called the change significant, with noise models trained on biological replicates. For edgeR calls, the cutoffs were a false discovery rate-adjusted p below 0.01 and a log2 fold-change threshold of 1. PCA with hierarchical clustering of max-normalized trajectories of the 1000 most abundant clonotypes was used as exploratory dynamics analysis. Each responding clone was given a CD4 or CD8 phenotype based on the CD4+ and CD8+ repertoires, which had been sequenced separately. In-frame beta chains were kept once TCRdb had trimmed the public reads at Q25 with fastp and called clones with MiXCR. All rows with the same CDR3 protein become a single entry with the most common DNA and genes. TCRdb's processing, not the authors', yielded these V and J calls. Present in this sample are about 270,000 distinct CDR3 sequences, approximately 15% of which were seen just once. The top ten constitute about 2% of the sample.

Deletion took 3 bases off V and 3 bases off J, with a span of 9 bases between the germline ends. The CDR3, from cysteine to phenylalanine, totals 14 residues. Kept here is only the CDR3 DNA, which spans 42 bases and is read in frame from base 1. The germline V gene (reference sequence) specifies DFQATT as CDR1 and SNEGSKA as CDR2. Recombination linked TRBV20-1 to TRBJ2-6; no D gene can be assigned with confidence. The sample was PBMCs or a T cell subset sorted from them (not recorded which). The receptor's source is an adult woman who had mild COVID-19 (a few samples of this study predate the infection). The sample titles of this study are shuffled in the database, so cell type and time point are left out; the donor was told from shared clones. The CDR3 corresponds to CSASPRSGANVLTF. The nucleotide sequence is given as TGCAGTGCTAGCCCCCGAAGTGGGGCCAACGTCCTGACTTTC.